This T cell receptor (beta chain) was recorded in a study of beta chain features in type 1 diabetes. Whole-study findings and limits: Among patients, naive, central memory and Treg TCRB repertoires appeared more similar than among healthy donors. Researchers report that Type 1 diabetes patients had moderately but significantly shorter TCRB CDR3s across all four CD4+ subsets.

TCRB transcripts that were expressed got sequenced, as all of the isolated RNA had been reverse transcribed. There were about 3.5 million reads on average in the naive, central memory and regulatory T cell samples. Method: immunoSEQ multiplex PCR; TCRdb's copy keeps in-frame clones and lacks some. The sample consists of about 360,000 clones, 10% to 15% of them appearing once. Trimming removed 7 bases at V and 3 bases at J, with 17 bases between. From germline, CDR1 is LNHDA and CDR2 SQIVND (reference sequence). The CDR3 extends over 15 amino acids. CD4+ cells of the naive, central memory, regulatory and stem cell-like memory types were sorted via CD45RO/CCR7/CD25/CD127/CD95/CD27. All sorted populations exceeded 95% purity. Turning to this clone: As yet, its antigen is unknown.

This sequence was found in a woman younger than 35 with type 1 diabetes. The chain links TRBV19 to TRBJ2-3; D is perhaps TRBD2 (6 bases). The sample taken for sequencing was naive CD4+ T cells from blood. The CDR3 DNA reads TGTGCCAGTAACCCCTCGGAGGGATGGACAGATACGCAGTATTTT. This gives the protein CASNPSEGWTDTQYF.